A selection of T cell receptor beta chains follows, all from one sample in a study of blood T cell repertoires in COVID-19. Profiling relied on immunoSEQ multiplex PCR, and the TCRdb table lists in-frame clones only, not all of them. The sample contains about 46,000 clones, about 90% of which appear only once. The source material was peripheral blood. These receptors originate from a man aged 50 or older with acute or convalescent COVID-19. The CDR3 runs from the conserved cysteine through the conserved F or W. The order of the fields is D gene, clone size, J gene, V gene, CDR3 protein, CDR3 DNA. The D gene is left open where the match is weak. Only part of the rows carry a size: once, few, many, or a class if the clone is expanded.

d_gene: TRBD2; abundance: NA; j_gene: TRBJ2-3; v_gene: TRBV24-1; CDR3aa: CATSLSGGTDTQYF; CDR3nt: TGTGCCACCAGTTTGAGCGGGGGTACAGATACGCAGTATTTT
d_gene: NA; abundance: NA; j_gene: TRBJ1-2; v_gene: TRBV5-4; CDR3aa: CASSLLDEQGRGYTF; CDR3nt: TGTGCCAGCAGCTTACTAGATGAACAGGGACGCGGCTACACCTTC
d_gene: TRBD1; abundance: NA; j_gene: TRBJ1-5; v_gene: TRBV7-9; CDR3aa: CASSPGRGYQPQHF; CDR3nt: TGTGCCAGCAGCCCTGGCAGGGGGTATCAGCCCCAGCATTTT
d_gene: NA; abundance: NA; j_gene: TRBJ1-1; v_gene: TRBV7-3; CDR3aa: CASSLLRTSEAFF; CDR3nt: TGTGCCAGCAGCTTACTGAGGACATCTGAAGCTTTCTTT
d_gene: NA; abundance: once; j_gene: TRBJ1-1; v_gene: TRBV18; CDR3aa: CASSPQGVGTEAFF; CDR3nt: TGTGCCAGCTCACCACAGGGGGTGGGGACTGAAGCTTTCTTT
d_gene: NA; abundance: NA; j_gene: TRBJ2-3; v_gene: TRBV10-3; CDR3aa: CAISESMAVYTDTQYF; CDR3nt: TGTGCCATCAGTGAGTCGATGGCGGTTTACACAGATACGCAGTATTTT
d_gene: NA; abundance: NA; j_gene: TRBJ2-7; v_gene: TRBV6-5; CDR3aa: CAAARGASGEQYF; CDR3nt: TGTGCCGCGGCACGGGGGGCGTCCGGCGAGCAGTACTTC
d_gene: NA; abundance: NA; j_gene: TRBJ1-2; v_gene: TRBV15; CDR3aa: CATSRDLGEEYGYTF; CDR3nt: TGTGCCACCAGCAGAGATCTGGGAGAGGAATATGGCTACACCTTC
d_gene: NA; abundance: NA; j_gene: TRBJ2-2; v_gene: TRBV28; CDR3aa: CASSLQGYTGELFF; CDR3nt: TGTGCCAGCAGTTTACAGGGCTACACCGGGGAGCTGTTTTTT
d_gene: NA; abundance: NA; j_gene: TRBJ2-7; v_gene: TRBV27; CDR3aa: CASSLQVDGSEQYF; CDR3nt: TGTGCCAGCAGTTTACAGGTTGACGGCTCCGAGCAGTACTTC